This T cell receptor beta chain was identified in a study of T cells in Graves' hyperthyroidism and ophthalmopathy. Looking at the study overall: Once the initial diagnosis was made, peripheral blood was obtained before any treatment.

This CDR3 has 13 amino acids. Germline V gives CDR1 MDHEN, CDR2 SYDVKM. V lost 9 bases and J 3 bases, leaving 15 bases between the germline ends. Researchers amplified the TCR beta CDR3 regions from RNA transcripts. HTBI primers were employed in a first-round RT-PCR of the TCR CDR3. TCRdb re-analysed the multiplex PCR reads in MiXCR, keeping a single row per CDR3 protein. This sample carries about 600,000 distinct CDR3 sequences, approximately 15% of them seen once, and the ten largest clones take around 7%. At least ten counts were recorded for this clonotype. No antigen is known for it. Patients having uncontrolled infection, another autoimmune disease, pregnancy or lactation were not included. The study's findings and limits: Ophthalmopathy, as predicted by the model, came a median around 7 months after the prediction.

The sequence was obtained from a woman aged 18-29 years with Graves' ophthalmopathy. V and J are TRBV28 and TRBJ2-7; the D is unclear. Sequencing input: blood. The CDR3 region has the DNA TGTGCCAGTCCCCGACTGACATTCTACGAGCAGTACTTC. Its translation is CASPRLTFYEQYF.